This T cell receptor beta chain was found in a study of blood T cell repertoires in COVID-19. Study in general: There were acute and convalescent COVID-19 samples, and they came from the United States, Italy and Spain.

This clone was observed a handful of times. TCRdb keeps only in-frame clones here, not all; method: immunoSEQ multiplex PCR. The table shows 150,000 or so clones, with roughly 80% occurring only once. The CDR3 sequence is 15 residues long. After removal of 2 bases from V and 0 bases from J, the junction contained 3 bases not matched to a gene. CDR1 is KGHSH and CDR2 is LQKENI in the germline V gene. This chain links TRBV18 with TRBJ1-1; TRBD1 matches at 7 bases. Specimen: peripheral blood. This TCR was recovered from a man older than 75 with acute or convalescent COVID-19. CDR3 residues: CASSPGQALNTEAFF. CDR3 DNA: TGTGCCAGCTCACCAGGACAGGCCTTGAACACTGAAGCTTTCTTT.